These 30 T cell receptor beta chains were sequenced from one sample in a study of CD8+ T cells in alopecia areata. Extraction of RNA preceded its reverse transcription into cDNA, which served as the sequencing template. Method: immunoSEQ multiplex PCR; TCRdb's copy keeps in-frame clones and lacks some. The repertoire consists of over 150,000 clones, with approximately 60% occurring once and the leading ten covering over 4%. The sequencing input was CD8+ T cells sorted from blood. These TCRs come from a human donor in good health.

The V and J genes are TRBV11-2 and TRBJ2-5, with TRBD2 identical over 10 bases. The germline V gene encodes CDR1 SGHAT and CDR2 FQNNGV. The CDR3 contains 19 residues. Trimming took 3 bases from V and 1 from J; bases not matched to a gene: 14. This CDR3 reads CASSFLGPSGGRSQETQYF. The CDR3 region has the DNA TGTGCCAGCAGCTTCCTTGGGCCTAGCGGGGGACGGTCCCAAGAGACCCAGTACTTC.

The chain recombines TRBV7-9 with TRBJ1-1; D is possibly TRBD1 (6 bases). The germline V and J ends were trimmed by 3 bases and 1 base, with 12 bases remaining between them. Germline CDR1 reads SEHNR; CDR2 reads FQNEAQ (reference sequence). CDR3 length: 15 amino acids. CDR3 residues: CASSFPDRANTEAFF. The CDR3 bases are TGTGCCAGCAGCTTCCCGGACAGAGCGAACACTGAAGCTTTCTTT.

This clone was observed a handful of times. The chain employs TRBV7-3 and TRBJ2-3, with 8 bases that match TRBD2. The CDR3 length is 14 residues. Germline V gene sequence: CDR1 SGHTA, CDR2 FQGTGA. Trimming at V came to 5 bases and at J to 2 bases, leaving 3 bases not matched to a gene. Here the CDR3 reads CASSLSGDTDTQYF. CDR3 coding DNA: TGTGCCAGCAGCCTTAGCGGGGACACAGATACGCAGTATTTT.

The chain combines TRBV28 with TRBJ1-2; the D is unclear. Germline V gives CDR1 MDHEN, CDR2 SYDVKM. CDR3 length equals 15 residues. Deletions cut 4 bases from V and 5 bases from J, with 17 bases between. In nucleotides, the CDR3 is TGTGCCAGCAGTTGGGCGAGTAGTTCTGGATATGGCTACACCTTC. Translation gives CASSWASSSGYGYTF.

There are many counts of this clone. The chain carries TRBV5-1 and TRBJ1-1, with TRBD1 matching 8 bases. Trimming took 2 bases from V and 5 from J; bases not matched to a gene: 8. This CDR3 region has 15 residues. Germline V CDR1 and CDR2: SGHRS, YFSETQ. As DNA, the CDR3 is TGCGCCAGCAGCTTTCGACAGGGGAGCGGGACTGAAGCTTTCTTT. Translating gives CASSFRQGSGTEAFF.

This clone was counted only a few times. The V gene is TRBV5-5, the J gene TRBJ1-1; D gene ambiguous. Germline CDR1 is SGHKS and CDR2 is YYEKEE (reference sequence). Trimming removed 0 bases from V and 3 bases from J, with 12 bases in between. The CDR3 has 15 amino acids. CDR3: CASSLAGEFYTEAFF. CDR3 in DNA: TGTGCCAGCAGCTTGGCCGGGGAATTCTACACTGAAGCTTTCTTT.

The chain recombines TRBV4-1 with TRBJ1-2; weak D call: TRBD1 (6 bases). The CDR3 is 15 amino acids. Germline values: CDR1 MGHRA, CDR2 YSYEKL. With 4 bases removed from V and 1 base from J, the gap between germline ends came to 13 bases. The CDR3 DNA reads TGCGCCAGCAGCCCGAGAGAGGACAGTAACTATGGCTACACCTTC. This sequence encodes CASSPREDSNYGYTF.

The chain joins TRBV10-3 to TRBJ1-6; 10 nucleotides align to TRBD1. Germline CDR1 reads ENHRY; CDR2 reads SYGVKD. Trimming at V came to 11 bases and at J to 7 bases, leaving 8 bases not matched to a gene. The CDR3 spans 14 residues. CDR3 sequence: CASEPGQGNSPLHF. The CDR3 coding sequence is TGTGCCTCAGAACCGGGACAGGGGAATTCACCCCTCCACTTT.

The rearrangement uses TRBV15 and TRBJ1-1, with D maybe TRBD1 (5 bases). V lost 10 bases and J 5 bases, leaving 14 bases between the germline ends. Germline V CDR1 and CDR2: LNHNV, YYDKDF (reference sequence). The CDR3 is 12 residues long. DNA of the CDR3: TGTGCCATTTCATGGGACGGGACTGAAGCTTTCTTT. Encoded protein: CAISWDGTEAFF. Complete variable domain (other parts from reference TRBV15 and TRBJ1-1): DAMVIQNPRYQVTQFGKPVTLSCSQTLNHNVMYWYQQKSSQAPKLLFHYYDKDFNNEADTPDNFQSRRPNTSFCFLDIRSPGLGDTAMYLCAISWDGTEAFFGQGTRLTVV.

The rearrangement uses TRBV7-8 and TRBJ2-7, with D possibly matching TRBD1 (5 bases). From germline, CDR1 is SGHVS and CDR2 FQNEAQ. The CDR3 spans 12 residues. V shed 5 bases and J shed 5 bases, with 10 bases lying between them. The CDR3 region has the DNA TGTGCCAGCAGCCTCGACAGCCACGAGCAGTACTTC. Translating gives CASSLDSHEQYF.

V gene TRBV7-9 combines with J gene TRBJ2-3; 7 bases are a match to TRBD2. This CDR3 spans 15 amino acids. The V gene's germline CDR1 is SEHNR and CDR2 FQNEAQ (reference sequence). Germline trimming cut 5 bases from V and 3 bases from J; bases unmatched to any gene: 8. The CDR3 reads CASSGDGLDTDTQYF. CDR3 nucleotides: TGTGCCAGCAGCGGGGACGGACTAGATACAGATACGCAGTATTTT. The full variable domain, with the rest looked up from reference TRBV7-9 and TRBJ2-3, is DTGVSQNPRHKITKRGQNVTFRCDPISEHNRLYWYRQTLGQGPEFLTYFQNEAQLEKSRLLSDRFSAERPKGSFSTLEIQRTEQGDSAMYLCASSGDGLDTDTQYFGPGTRLTVL.

This sequence joins TRBV15 and TRBJ1-5; D not resolved. Per the germline V gene, CDR1 is LNHNV and CDR2 is YYDKDF (reference sequence). Trimming cost V 7 bases and J 0 bases, with 13 bases left between them. The CDR3 length is 15 residues. The CDR3 DNA follows: TGTGCCACCAACGGAGGTGGGAGTAGCAATCAGCCCCAGCATTTT. This sequence encodes CATNGGGSSNQPQHF. Variable domain in full (rest from reference TRBV15 and TRBJ1-5): DAMVIQNPRYQVTQFGKPVTLSCSQTLNHNVMYWYQQKSSQAPKLLFHYYDKDFNNEADTPDNFQSRRPNTSFCFLDIRSPGLGDTAMYLCATNGGGSSNQPQHFGDGTRLSIL.

V and J are TRBV2 and TRBJ2-1; tentatively, D is TRBD2 (5 bases). This CDR3 has 14 residues. The germline gives CDR1 SNHLY, CDR2 FYNNEI. V shed 5 bases and J shed 4 bases, with 12 bases lying between them. DNA of the CDR3: TGTGCCAGCAGTCCCGGGAACCTGTACAATGAGCAGTTCTTC. Translating it yields CASSPGNLYNEQFF.

The J gene is TRBJ2-1, the V gene TRBV2; TRBD2 aligns across 12 bases. The ends lost 6 bases at V and 5 bases at J; junction bases unmatched: 8. The CDR3 runs to 16 residues. Germline V CDR1 and CDR2: SNHLY, FYNNEI. Here the CDR3 DNA reads TGTGCCAGCAGGTGGCTAGCGGGGGGGCCCAACAATGAGCAGTTCTTC. Translating gives CASRWLAGGPNNEQFF.

The chain is built from TRBV4-1 and TRBJ2-7; D is perhaps TRBD2 (5 bases). V was cut by 7 bases and J by 5 bases, with 15 bases left in between. Germline V gene sequence: CDR1 MGHRA, CDR2 YSYEKL. The CDR3 length is 13 residues. The CDR3 nucleotides are TGCGCCAGCACCGAGAGGGTGGGGAACGAGCAGTACTTC. Its protein product is CASTERVGNEQYF.

A few counts support this clone. The V and J genes are TRBV5-6 and TRBJ1-6; D may be TRBD1 (6 bases). Germline loops: CDR1 SGHDT, CDR2 YYEEEE. Trimming left V 5 bases short and J 5 bases short, with 14 bases between. This CDR3 has 15 amino acids. CDR3 residues: CASSSTGWNNSPLHF. In DNA form, the CDR3 reads TGTGCCAGCAGTTCAACAGGGTGGAATAATTCACCCCTCCACTTT.

This chain joins TRBV5-1 and TRBJ2-1; a weak D match, TRBD1 (5 bases). CDR1 is SGHRS, CDR2 YFSETQ, per germline. Trimming took off 0 bases at V and 1 base at J, with 8 bases between the two ends. The CDR3 length is 15 residues. Here the CDR3 reads CASSLEGPSYNEQFF. The CDR3, as DNA: TGCGCCAGCAGCTTGGAGGGGCCATCCTACAATGAGCAGTTCTTC.

The table lists this clone with a few counts. The V gene is TRBV5-4, the J gene TRBJ1-1, with D perhaps TRBD1 (5 bases). Between the trimmed V and J ends, which lost 1 base and 2 bases, there was a span of 12 bases. From germline, CDR1 is SGHNT and CDR2 YYREEE (reference sequence). CDR3 length equals 15 residues. The CDR3 DNA follows: TGTGCCAGCAGCTTGACAGGCTTTCTCAACACTGAAGCTTTCTTT. Its protein product is CASSLTGFLNTEAFF.

The chain has TRBV4-1 and TRBJ2-7, with D hard to call. This CDR3 region has 13 residues. The V gene lost 3 bases and the J gene lost 0 bases, with 6 bases spanning the gap. Per germline, CDR1 MGHRA and CDR2 YSYEKL. CDR3 in DNA: TGCGCCAGCAGCCATTCGAGCTCCTACGAGCAGTACTTC. This gives the protein CASSHSSSYEQYF.

The V gene is TRBV9, the J gene TRBJ2-1, with TRBD2 matching 11 bases. CDR1 SGDLS and CDR2 YYNGEE come from the germline V gene. The junction had 12 bases not matched to a gene; V was cut back by 4 bases and J by 0 bases. This CDR3 contains 19 residues. For the CDR3, the DNA is TGTGCCAGCAGCCCCGCTGGGGTTAGCGGGGGGGCCTCCTACAATGAGCAGTTCTTC. This encodes CASSPAGVSGGASYNEQFF.

V usage is TRBV19 and J usage is TRBJ2-1; TRBD1 or TRBD2 may be the D gene (5 bases each). The V and J ends lost 2 bases and 3 bases respectively, with 11 bases between them. Germline CDR1 reads LNHDA; CDR2 reads SQIVND (reference sequence). The CDR3 length is 15 residues. CDR3: CASSISRGNYNEQFF. The CDR3 region has the DNA TGTGCCAGTAGTATAAGCCGGGGCAACTACAATGAGCAGTTCTTC.

This clone was counted only a few times. The chain links TRBV25-1 to TRBJ2-5; D might be TRBD1 (6 bases). The CDR3 loop spans 13 amino acids. V was shortened by 6 bases and J by 0 bases, with 8 bases between the two germline ends. Germline CDR1 is MGHDK and CDR2 is SYGVNS. The CDR3 protein is CASRGQNQETQYF. DNA for the CDR3: TGTGCCAGCAGAGGACAGAACCAAGAGACCCAGTACTTC.

This chain joins TRBV29-1 and TRBJ2-2, with a possible D match to TRBD2 (6 bases). CDR1 and CDR2 (germline): SQVTM, ANQGSEA. The V gene lost 4 bases and the J gene lost 5 bases, with 14 bases spanning the gap. The CDR3 has 14 amino acids. In DNA form, the CDR3 reads TGCAGCGTTGTGGTGGGTGCGGGGACCGGGGAGCTGTTTTTT. It translates to CSVVVGAGTGELFF.

Only a few counts were recorded for this clone. The rearrangement uses TRBV7-9 and TRBJ2-1; D may be TRBD2 (5 bases). Germline CDR1 SEHNR, CDR2 FQNEAQ (reference sequence). V lost 1 base and J 4 bases, leaving 8 bases between the germline ends. CDR3 length: 14 amino acids. Here the CDR3 reads CASSLVSGYNEQFF. The CDR3 DNA reads TGTGCCAGCAGCTTAGTCTCGGGGTACAATGAGCAGTTCTTC. Using reference TRBV7-9 and TRBJ2-1 for the parts outside the CDR3, the full variable domain is DTGVSQNPRHKITKRGQNVTFRCDPISEHNRLYWYRQTLGQGPEFLTYFQNEAQLEKSRLLSDRFSAERPKGSFSTLEIQRTEQGDSAMYLCASSLVSGYNEQFFGPGTRLTVL.

This clone was seen only once. This chain joins TRBV29-1 and TRBJ2-7, with D perhaps TRBD1 (6 bases). Germline V CDR1 and CDR2: SQVTM, ANQGSEA. This CDR3 region has 11 residues. Trimming pared 7 bases from V and 7 bases from J, leaving 14 bases between. This CDR3 reads CSATNQGEQYF. Written as DNA, the CDR3 is TGCAGCGCCACAAATCAGGGGGAGCAGTACTTC.

DNA for the CDR3: TGCGCCAGCAGCTCCCTTGGCGGGGGTGAGCAGTTCTTC. Its protein product is CASSSLGGGEQFF. This chain connects TRBV4-1 to TRBJ2-1; 7 bases align to TRBD2. The trim removed 5 bases at V and 9 bases at J, leaving 7 bases unmatched. The CDR3 extends over 13 amino acids. CDR1 is MGHRA and CDR2 is YSYEKL in the germline V gene.

The rearrangement joins TRBV28 to TRBJ2-7; TRBD1 aligns across 7 bases. Germline-derived CDR1 and CDR2 are MDHEN and SYDVKM. The CDR3 loop spans 15 amino acids. Trimming cost V 6 bases and J 2 bases; bases outside gene matches: 10. The CDR3 DNA follows: TGTGCCAGCAGGGAAACCGGACAGGATGCCTACGAGCAGTACTTC. The encoded protein is CASRETGQDAYEQYF.

The chain is built from TRBV5-6 and TRBJ1-5; the D gene is possibly TRBD1 (5 bases). This CDR3 spans 13 amino acids. Germline V lookup: CDR1 SGHDT, CDR2 YYEEEE. Trimming removed 2 bases at V and 3 bases at J, with 6 bases between. CDR3 loop: CASSFGTNQPQHF. The CDR3 bases are TGTGCCAGCAGCTTTGGGACCAATCAGCCCCAGCATTTT.

The V and J genes are TRBV2 and TRBJ2-2; perhaps TRBD1 as D (5 bases). This CDR3 contains 16 residues. Germline values: CDR1 SNHLY, CDR2 FYNNEI. Trimming removed 4 bases from V and 3 bases from J, with 15 bases in between. The CDR3: CASSGKTALDTGELFF. The CDR3 coding sequence is TGTGCCAGCAGTGGCAAGACAGCCCTCGACACCGGGGAGCTGTTTTTT.

This chain joins TRBV7-6 and TRBJ1-6, with D uncertain. This CDR3 comprises 12 residues. V lost 4 bases and J lost 8, with 6 bases in between. From germline, CDR1 is SGHVS and CDR2 FNYEAQ. This CDR3 reads CASSSGYSPLHF. The CDR3 nucleotides are TGTGCCAGCAGCTCAGGATATTCACCCCTCCACTTT.